The 20 T cell receptor beta chains listed next were all sequenced from one sample in a study of blood T cell repertoires in COVID-19. The protocol was immunoSEQ multiplex PCR, while the TCRdb copy is restricted to in-frame clones and leaves out a portion. Here the sample spans 250,000 to 350,000 clones, roughly 86% being singletons. The sample comprised PBMCs or T cells enriched from blood (not recorded which). These receptors were obtained from a woman in her forties or fifties who had been exposed to COVID-19.

The chain employs TRBV14 and TRBJ2-1; 10 nucleotides agree with TRBD2. V trimming: 0 bases; J trimming: 6 bases; junction bases outside the gene matches: 11. The germline gives CDR1 SGHDN, CDR2 FVKESK. This CDR3 region has 18 residues. CDR3 sequence (DNA): TGTGCCAGCAGCCAAGAGGGTTTTTTAGCGGGGGGTCGCAATGAGCAGTTCTTC. Residues: CASSQEGFLAGGRNEQFF.

The chain employs TRBV6-5 and TRBJ2-1, with 7 bases identical to TRBD2. The CDR3 sequence is 14 residues long. Germline CDR1 MNHEY, CDR2 SVGAGI. V shed 6 bases, J shed 6 bases, and the junction held 8 bases outside the gene matches. This CDR3 reads CASRSREGPNEQFF. The CDR3 DNA reads as TGTGCCAGCAGGTCAAGGGAGGGCCCCAATGAGCAGTTCTTC.

This sequence joins TRBV6-1 and TRBJ1-2, with 10 bases fitting TRBD1. The J segment lost 3 bases and the V segment lost 3 bases, leaving 4 bases of the junction unmatched. Germline V gene lookup returns CDR1 MNHNS and CDR2 SASEGT. This CDR3 contains 15 residues. The DNA for the CDR3 is TGTGCCAGCAGTGACAGACAGGGGGCTGACTATGGCTACACCTTC. Amino acids: CASSDRQGADYGYTF.

With regard to this clone: At one boundary the junction diverges from the germline segment, which might be a read error. This chain joins TRBV5-1 and TRBJ1-1, with TRBD1 as a possible D gene (5 bases). The germline V gene has CDR1 SGHRS and CDR2 YFSETQ. The CDR3 extends over 13 amino acids. The CDR3 region has the DNA TGCGCCAGCAGCGGCGGACAACCCACTAAAGCTTTCTTT. Its translation: CASSGGQPTKAFF.

This chain links TRBV28 with TRBJ1-5; 7 bases fit TRBD1. Germline values: CDR1 MDHEN, CDR2 SYDVKM. Germline trimming cut 5 bases from V and 7 bases from J; bases unmatched to any gene: 8. This CDR3 spans 14 amino acids. The CDR3 region has the DNA TGTGCCAGCAGTCCTTTCGCAGGGGGACAGCCCCAGCATTTT. Translating gives CASSPFAGGQPQHF.

The chain recombines TRBV5-1 with TRBJ1-2; D remains unclear. The CDR3 extends over 12 amino acids. Germline V lookup: CDR1 SGHRS, CDR2 YFSETQ. V was shortened by 0 bases and J by 5 bases, with 5 bases between the two germline ends. CDR3 in DNA: TGCGCCAGCAGCTTGGCCCAGTATGGCTACACCTTC. It codes for CASSLAQYGYTF.

This clone occurred a few times. V gene TRBV5-6 combines with J gene TRBJ2-5; possibly TRBD2 for D (5 bases). The CDR3 is 14 residues long. Trimming took 5 bases from V and 3 from J, leaving 14 bases between them. Germline lookup yields CDR1 SGHDT and CDR2 YYEEEE. The CDR3 reads CASRLGGLKETQYF. In DNA form, the CDR3 reads TGTGCCAGCAGGCTGGGCGGGTTAAAAGAGACCCAGTACTTC.

J is TRBJ1-2 and V is TRBV2; D call uncertain. The CDR3 totals 13 residues. Deletions cut 6 bases from V and 3 bases from J, with 11 bases between. Germline V gene sequence: CDR1 SNHLY, CDR2 FYNNEI. DNA for the CDR3: TGTGCCAGCAGGGTGGGTACAGACTATGGCTACACCTTC. Amino acids: CASRVGTDYGYTF.

This clone has only one observation. The rearrangement links TRBV4-1 to TRBJ2-7; D might be TRBD1 (6 bases). Per germline, CDR1 MGHRA and CDR2 YSYEKL. Trimming removed 4 bases at V and 5 bases at J, with 24 bases between. The CDR3 loop spans 17 amino acids. The CDR3 spells CASSLQFPAGAFDEQYF. The CDR3 nucleotides read TGCGCCAGCAGCCTCCAATTCCCCGCAGGGGCTTTCGACGAGCAGTACTTC.

The V gene is TRBV19, the J gene TRBJ1-4, with 10 bases aligning to TRBD1. Germline values: CDR1 LNHDA, CDR2 SQIVND (reference sequence). This CDR3 is 16 amino acids long. V was pared by 5 bases and J by 3 bases, with 6 bases of the junction left unmatched. In nucleotides, the CDR3 is TGTGCCAGTAGTTCCGACAGGGGGCTATCTAATGAAAAACTGTTTTTT. Its protein is CASSSDRGLSNEKLFF.

CDR3 coding DNA: TGTGCCAGCAGCCGAGATCGGTCGACTTACGAGCAGTACTTC. The encoded protein is CASSRDRSTYEQYF. V usage is TRBV7-8 and J usage is TRBJ2-7, with no clear D. CDR1 SGHVS and CDR2 FQNEAQ come from the germline V gene. Trimming left V 5 bases short and J 4 bases short, with 15 bases between. The CDR3 extends over 14 amino acids.

This clone is a singleton in its sample. The rearrangement joins TRBV2 to TRBJ1-6, with D unclear. Germline V gene data show CDR1 as SNHLY and CDR2 as FYNNEI. The CDR3 is made up of 13 amino acids. With 1 base removed from V and 7 bases from J, the gap between germline ends came to 5 bases. The CDR3 region is CASSEDSNSPLHF. CDR3 DNA sequence: TGTGCCAGCAGTGAAGACAGCAATTCACCCCTCCACTTT.

This rearrangement joins TRBV28 to TRBJ2-2; D perhaps matches TRBD1 (7 bases). The CDR3 is made up of 13 amino acids. V was pared by 7 bases and J by 5 bases, with 11 bases between. Germline V gives CDR1 MDHEN, CDR2 SYDVKM. CDR3 in DNA: TGTGCCAGCACAGGGGGGCAGACCGGGGAGCTGTTTTTT. Residues: CASTGGQTGELFF.

V usage is TRBV6-5 and J usage is TRBJ1-5; weak D call: TRBD1 (5 bases). The CDR3 runs to 13 residues. V shed 4 bases and J shed 6 bases, with 10 bases lying between them. Germline CDR1 MNHEY, CDR2 SVGAGI. The CDR3 loop reads CASSSGRVQPQHF. DNA of the CDR3: TGTGCCAGCAGTTCGGGCAGGGTTCAGCCCCAGCATTTT.

The V and J genes are TRBV5-4 and TRBJ1-4, with TRBD1 matching 8 bases. The CDR3 extends over 14 amino acids. The germline V gene has CDR1 SGHNT and CDR2 YYREEE (reference sequence). Trimming cost V 7 bases and J 3 bases; bases outside gene matches: 5. CDR3 sequence reads: CASAQGGANEKLFF. CDR3 bases: TGTGCCAGCGCACAGGGGGGAGCTAATGAAAAACTGTTTTTT.

The rearrangement uses TRBV11-2 and TRBJ2-7, with D perhaps matching TRBD2 (5 bases). This CDR3 is 16 amino acids long. V lost 5 bases and J lost 4, with 21 bases in between. Germline CDR1 is SGHAT and CDR2 is FQNNGV. The CDR3 region has the DNA TGTGCCAGCAGCCCGACGGGGTGGGGTGGTGGGTACGAGCAGTACTTC. Its translation: CASSPTGWGGGYEQYF.

The V gene is TRBV19, the J gene TRBJ1-1; 10 positions agree with TRBD1. The V and J ends lost 4 bases and 5 bases, in that order; junction bases with no gene match: 1. Per the germline V gene, CDR1 is LNHDA and CDR2 is SQIVND (reference sequence). This CDR3 region has 13 residues. The CDR3, as DNA: TGTGCCAGTAGTAGGACAGGGGGGACTGAAGCTTTCTTT. Amino acids: CASSRTGGTEAFF.

This chain joins TRBV28 and TRBJ1-4, with no clear D. The CDR3 is 15 amino acids. Trimming took off 1 base at V and 4 bases at J, with 10 bases between the two ends. Germline V CDR1 and CDR2: MDHEN, SYDVKM. CDR3 residues: CASSLFDTDNEKLFF. DNA of the CDR3: TGTGCCAGCAGTTTATTTGACACCGATAATGAAAAACTGTTTTTT.

This chain uses TRBV5-1 with TRBJ1-2, with 7 bases identical to TRBD1. Germline V gene sequence: CDR1 SGHRS, CDR2 YFSETQ. The length of the CDR3 is 15 residues. Germline trimming cut 5 bases from V and 0 bases from J; bases unmatched to any gene: 7. CDR3 sequence: CASRYDRDPNYGYTF. CDR3 sequence (DNA): TGCGCCAGCAGATACGACAGGGACCCTAACTATGGCTACACCTTC.

The CDR3 nucleotides are TGTGCCAGCAGACAGGGTTCTGGGGCCAACGTCCTGACTTTC. Amino acids: CASRQGSGANVLTF. The chain carries TRBV2 and TRBJ2-6; D perhaps matches TRBD1 (6 bases). This CDR3 comprises 14 residues. Germline-derived CDR1 and CDR2 are SNHLY and FYNNEI. V gave up 6 bases and J gave up 1 base, with 7 bases separating them. Based on the CDR3 plus reference TRBV2 and TRBJ2-6, the full variable domain is EPEVTQTPSHQVTQMGQEVILRCVPISNHLYFYWYRQILGQKVEFLVSFYNNEISEKSEIFDDQFSVERPDGSNFTLKIRSTKLEDSAMYFCASRQGSGANVLTFGAGSRLTVL.